The sequence of this T cell receptor (beta chain) was determined in a study of OX40 agonist ivuxolimab in advanced cancers. For the study at large: Prior therapy, whether anti-PD-1, anti-PD-L1 or anti-CTLA-4, was allowed, and 30% to 40% had some.

Of note for this clone: Antigen unknown.

V shed 1 base and J 3 bases; nucleotides not matched to a gene: 9. The germline CDR1 and CDR2 sequences are LGHNA and YNFKEQ. CDR3 length: 18 residues. Study conclusions and caveats: Clonal expansion was seen in CD4+ and CD8+ blood T cells by week 6 at 0.1 to 3.0 mg/kg.

Peripheral blood came from all dose cohorts at three timepoints. Libraries were prepared by immunoSEQ multiplex PCR; TCRdb keeps only in-frame clonotypes and omits some of them. The data hold about 64,000 clones, with 82% observed a single time. The chain has TRBV4-2 and TRBJ2-5, with TRBD2 matching 12 bases. The origin of this receptor is an adult with an advanced solid tumor such as melanoma, head and neck, liver or kidney cancer. Sequencing used CD4+ or CD8+ T cells sorted from blood, obtained in a trial of the OX40 agonist ivuxolimab. CDR3 residues: CASSQGESSGGGKETQYF. For the CDR3, the DNA is TGTGCCAGCAGCCAAGGGGAGTCTAGCGGGGGGGGGAAAGAGACCCAGTACTTC.